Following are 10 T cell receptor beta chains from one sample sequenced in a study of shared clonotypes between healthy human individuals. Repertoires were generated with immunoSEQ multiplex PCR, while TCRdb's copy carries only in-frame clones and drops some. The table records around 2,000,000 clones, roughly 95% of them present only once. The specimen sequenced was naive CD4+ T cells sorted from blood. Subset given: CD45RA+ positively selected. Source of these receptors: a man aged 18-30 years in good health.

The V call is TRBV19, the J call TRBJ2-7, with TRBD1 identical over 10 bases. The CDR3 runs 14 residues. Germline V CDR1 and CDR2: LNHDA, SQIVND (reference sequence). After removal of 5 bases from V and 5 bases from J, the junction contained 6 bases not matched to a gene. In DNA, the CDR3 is TGTGCCAGTAGTCCCCGACAGGGGGCGGACGAGCAGTACTTC. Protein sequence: CASSPRQGADEQYF.

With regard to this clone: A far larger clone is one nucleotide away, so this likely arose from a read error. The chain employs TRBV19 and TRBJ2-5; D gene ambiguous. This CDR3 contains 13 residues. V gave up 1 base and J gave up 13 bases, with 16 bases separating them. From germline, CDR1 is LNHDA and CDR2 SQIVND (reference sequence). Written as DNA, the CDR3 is TGTGCCAGTAGTATAGGGGTCGCATACGAGCGGTACTTC. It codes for CASSIGVAYERYF.

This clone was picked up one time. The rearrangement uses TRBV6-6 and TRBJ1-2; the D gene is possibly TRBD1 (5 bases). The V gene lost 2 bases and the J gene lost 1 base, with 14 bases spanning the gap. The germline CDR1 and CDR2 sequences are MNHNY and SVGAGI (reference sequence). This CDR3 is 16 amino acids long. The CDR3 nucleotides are TGTGCCAGCAGTTACGGAGGGGCGGGGAGTAACTATGGCTACACCTTC. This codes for CASSYGGAGSNYGYTF.

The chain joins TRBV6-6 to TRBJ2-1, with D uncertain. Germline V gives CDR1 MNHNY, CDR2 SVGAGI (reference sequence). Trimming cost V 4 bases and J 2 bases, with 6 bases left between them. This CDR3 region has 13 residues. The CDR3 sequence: CASSFRAYNEQFF. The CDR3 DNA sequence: TGTGCCAGCAGTTTTAGGGCCTACAATGAGCAGTTCTTC.

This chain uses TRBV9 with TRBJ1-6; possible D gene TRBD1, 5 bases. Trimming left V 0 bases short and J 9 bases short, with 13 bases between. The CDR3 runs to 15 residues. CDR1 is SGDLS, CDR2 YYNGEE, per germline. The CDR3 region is CASSVDWQGGSPLHF. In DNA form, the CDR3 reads TGTGCCAGCAGCGTAGATTGGCAGGGTGGTTCACCCCTCCACTTT.

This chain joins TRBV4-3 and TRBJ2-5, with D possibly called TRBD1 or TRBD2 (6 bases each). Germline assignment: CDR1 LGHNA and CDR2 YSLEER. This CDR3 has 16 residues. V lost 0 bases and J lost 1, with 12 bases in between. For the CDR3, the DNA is TGCGCCAGCAGCCAAGAAGGGGGGAACGGCCAAGAGACCCAGTACTTC. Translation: CASSQEGGNGQETQYF.

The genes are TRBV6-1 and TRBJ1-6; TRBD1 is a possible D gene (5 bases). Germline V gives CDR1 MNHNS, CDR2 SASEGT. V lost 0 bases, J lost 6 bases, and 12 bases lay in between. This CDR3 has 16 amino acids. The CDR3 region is CASSEAMGQGNSPLHF. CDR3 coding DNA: TGTGCCAGCAGTGAAGCGATGGGGCAGGGTAATTCACCCCTCCACTTT.

The DNA for the CDR3 is TGTGCCAGCAGATCGGGACAGGGGAAGGCTCAGCCCCAGCATTTT. This gives the protein CASRSGQGKAQPQHF. The chain employs TRBV6-5 and TRBJ1-5; 10 bases line up with TRBD1. The V gene's germline CDR1 is MNHEY and CDR2 SVGAGI. Losses at the gene ends were 6 bases for V and 6 bases for J; bases not matched to a gene: 8. The CDR3 extends over 15 amino acids.

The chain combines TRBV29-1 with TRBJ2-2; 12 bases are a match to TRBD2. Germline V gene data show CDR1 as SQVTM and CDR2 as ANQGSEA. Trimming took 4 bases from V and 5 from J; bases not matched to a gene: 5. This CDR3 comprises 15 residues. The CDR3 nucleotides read TGCAGCGTTGGGACTAGCGGGACGGGGACCGGGGAGCTGTTTTTT. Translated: CSVGTSGTGTGELFF.

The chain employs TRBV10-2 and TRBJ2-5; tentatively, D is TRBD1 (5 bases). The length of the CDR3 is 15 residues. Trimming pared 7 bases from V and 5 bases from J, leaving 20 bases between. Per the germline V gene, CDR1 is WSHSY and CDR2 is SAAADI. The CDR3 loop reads CASTQILGAGETQYF. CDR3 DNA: TGCGCCAGCACCCAGATCCTAGGTGCAGGGGAGACCCAGTACTTC.